This entry lists 3 T cell receptor beta chains sequenced from one sample in a study of blood T cell repertoires in COVID-19. The table came from immunoSEQ multiplex PCR; TCRdb's copy has only in-frame clones and leaves some out. This table holds 250,000 to 350,000 clones, approximately 83% found once. The sample taken for sequencing was peripheral blood. These receptors were collected from a person aged 65 to 79 with COVID-19, enrolled during active disease.

J is TRBJ1-1 and V is TRBV7-2, with TRBD1 matching over 9 bases. This CDR3 contains 14 residues. Germline CDR1 is SGHTA and CDR2 is FQGNSA. V lost 5 bases and J lost 7; bases outside the gene matches: 8. The CDR3 protein is CASSPTGGVVEAFF. CDR3 in DNA: TGTGCCAGCAGCCCGACAGGGGGTGTTGTTGAAGCTTTCTTT.

The chain combines TRBV4-2 with TRBJ2-1; TRBD1 matches at 7 bases. Germline V gene lookup returns CDR1 LGHNA and CDR2 YNFKEQ. CDR3 length: 15 amino acids. The ends lost 4 bases at V and 7 bases at J; junction bases unmatched: 10. CDR3 DNA sequence: TGTGCCAGCAGCCTAGCAGACAGGGTAAGGAATGAGCAGTTCTTC. Its translation is CASSLADRVRNEQFF.

The chain links TRBV7-9 to TRBJ1-1, with a weak D call TRBD1 (5 bases). Looked up from germline, CDR1 is SEHNR and CDR2 is FQNEAQ (reference sequence). Trimming took off 5 bases at V and 1 base at J, with 14 bases between the two ends. This CDR3 comprises 15 residues. This CDR3 is CASSGRGVENTEAFF. The CDR3 region has the DNA TGTGCCAGCAGCGGTCGGGGGGTGGAGAACACTGAAGCTTTCTTT. The whole variable domain, filled in from reference TRBV7-9 and TRBJ1-1, reads DTGVSQNPRHKITKRGQNVTFRCDPISEHNRLYWYRQTLGQGPEFLTYFQNEAQLEKSRLLSDRFSAERPKGSFSTLEIQRTEQGDSAMYLCASSGRGVENTEAFFGQGTRLTVV.